Listed here are 19 T cell receptor beta chains from one sample, sequenced in a study of shared clonotypes between healthy human individuals. Naive CD8 cells were CD45RO-negative, positively selected for CCR7, excluding terminally differentiated effector memory CD45RA+ cells. TCRdb's table, derived via immunoSEQ multiplex PCR, lists solely in-frame clones and lacks some. The sample lists fewer than 850,000 clones; about 97% were seen once. Material for sequencing was naive CD8+ T cells sorted from blood. All receptors derive from a man between 25 and 39 years old in good health.

The chain joins TRBV7-9 to TRBJ2-1; possible D gene TRBD2, 5 bases. This CDR3 region has 16 residues. The germline CDR1 and CDR2 sequences are SEHNR and FQNEAQ (reference sequence). Trimming shortened V by 5 bases and J by 0 bases, and 14 bases separated the two germline ends. CDR3 in DNA: TGTGCCAGCAGCCGCCACCAGCGGAGCTCCTACAATGAGCAGTTCTTC. It encodes CASSRHQRSSYNEQFF.

This rearrangement joins TRBV19 to TRBJ2-7; D gene ambiguous. This CDR3 is 14 amino acids long. Germline V gene data show CDR1 as LNHDA and CDR2 as SQIVND (reference sequence). V lost 8 bases and J lost 4, with 18 bases in between. This chain's CDR3 is CASAHLEATYEQYF. As DNA, the CDR3 is TGTGCCAGTGCACACTTAGAGGCGACATACGAGCAGTACTTC.

The V gene is TRBV6-6, the J gene TRBJ1-2; TRBD1 might be the D (6 bases). Trimming left V 8 bases short and J 4 bases short, with 20 bases between. Germline CDR1 MNHNY, CDR2 SVGAGI (reference sequence). The CDR3 is 15 residues long. CDR3 region: CASWGAIFSRYGYTF. As DNA, the CDR3 is TGTGCCAGCTGGGGGGCTATTTTTAGCCGCTATGGCTACACCTTC.

The rearrangement uses TRBV7-9 and TRBJ2-1; D is unresolved. CDR3 length equals 17 residues. V shed 5 bases and J shed 5 bases, with 22 bases lying between them. CDR1 and CDR2 (germline): SEHNR, FQNEAQ (reference sequence). The CDR3 DNA is TGTGCCAGCAGCCGTGTCAATCAGCAATCCGGCCACAATGAGCAGTTCTTC. Translation gives CASSRVNQQSGHNEQFF.

This clone was seen just once. The V gene is TRBV10-3, the J gene TRBJ1-1, with a weak D call TRBD1 (5 bases). Germline V gene sequence: CDR1 ENHRY, CDR2 SYGVKD. CDR3 length: 12 amino acids. CDR3 sequence reads: CATRQQNTEAFF. In nucleotides, the CDR3 is TGTGCGACCAGACAGCAGAACACTGAAGCTTTCTTT.

Points on this clone: The same CDR3 can be traced to other DNA sequences in this sample. The rearrangement uses TRBV27 and TRBJ2-2; D call uncertain. Germline-derived CDR1 and CDR2 are MNHEY and SMNVEV (reference sequence). Trimming shortened V by 5 bases and J by 5 bases, and 9 bases separated the two germline ends. The CDR3 has 13 residues. The CDR3 DNA follows: TGTGCCAGCAGTCCCACCAATACCGGGGAGCTGTTTTTT. Amino acid sequence: CASSPTNTGELFF.

The chain has TRBV28 and TRBJ2-1; 15 bases align to TRBD2. The CDR3 has 18 residues. CDR1 and CDR2 (germline): MDHEN, SYDVKM. Trimming cost V 7 bases and J 1 base; bases outside gene matches: 8. The CDR3 sequence is CASKPGLAGGLSYNEQFF. The CDR3 region has the DNA TGTGCCAGCAAACCGGGACTAGCGGGAGGACTATCCTACAATGAGCAGTTCTTC. The whole variable domain, remainder taken from reference TRBV28 and TRBJ2-1, is DVKVTQSSRYLVKRTGEKVFLECVQDMDHENMFWYRQDPGLGLRLIYFSYDVKMKEKGDIPEGYSVSREKKERFSLILESASTNQTSMYLCASKPGLAGGLSYNEQFFGPGTRLTVL.

This clone has only one observation. This chain joins TRBV7-9 and TRBJ1-3; D gene ambiguous. Trimming removed 7 bases from V and 4 bases from J, with 8 bases in between. Per the germline V gene, CDR1 is SEHNR and CDR2 is FQNEAQ (reference sequence). The length of the CDR3 is 12 residues. The CDR3 region is CASTSQGNTIYF. CDR3 bases: TGTGCCAGCACCAGCCAGGGAAACACCATATATTTT.

J is TRBJ1-1 and V is TRBV25-1; possibly TRBD1 for D (6 bases). V lost 6 bases, J lost 10 bases, and 9 bases lay in between. There are 10 residues in the CDR3. Germline loops: CDR1 MGHDK, CDR2 SYGVNS. In nucleotides, the CDR3 is TGTGCCAGCAGGGAGGGGGGAGCTTTCTTT. It specifies CASREGGAFF.

The rearrangement links TRBV4-1 to TRBJ1-5; 10 nucleotides align to TRBD1. CDR1 and CDR2 (germline): MGHRA, YSYEKL. V shed 3 bases, J shed 4 bases, and the junction held 3 bases outside the gene matches. This CDR3 has 15 amino acids. The CDR3 here is CASSQGTGENQPQHF. As DNA, the CDR3 is TGCGCCAGCAGCCAGGGGACAGGGGAAAATCAGCCCCAGCATTTT.

J is TRBJ2-7 and V is TRBV7-9; D may be TRBD2 (6 bases). CDR1 is SEHNR and CDR2 is FQNEAQ in the germline V gene (reference sequence). This CDR3 region has 18 residues. V lost 5 bases and J lost 0, with 23 bases in between. DNA of the CDR3: TGTGCCAGCAGCCCCCCCGGGGGAAGGGACGGGGGCTCCTACGAGCAGTACTTC. It translates to CASSPPGGRDGGSYEQYF.

This rearrangement joins TRBV27 to TRBJ2-7, with 8 bases lining up with TRBD1. The CDR3 is 15 amino acids. The J segment lost 5 bases and the V segment lost 8 bases, leaving 14 bases of the junction unmatched. Germline loops: CDR1 MNHEY, CDR2 SMNVEV (reference sequence). Here the CDR3 DNA reads TGTGCCAGCCGCGGACAGGGAATGACCCCACACGAGCAGTACTTC. Protein sequence: CASRGQGMTPHEQYF.

The rearrangement links TRBV9 to TRBJ1-2; D may be TRBD1 (6 bases). The germline V gene has CDR1 SGDLS and CDR2 YYNGEE. This CDR3 spans 13 amino acids. The V and J ends lost 2 bases and 3 bases respectively, with 8 bases between them. Written as DNA, the CDR3 is TGTGCCAGCAGCGTGAGGGGGGACTATGGCTACACCTTC. Translated: CASSVRGDYGYTF.

Of note for this clone: This CDR3 is also generated by other DNA sequences in the sample. The chain uses TRBV29-1 and TRBJ2-7; 10 bases map to TRBD2. This CDR3 contains 13 residues. Unmatched junction bases numbered 2, after V lost 4 bases and J lost 2 bases. CDR1 is SQVTM, CDR2 ANQGSEA, per germline. This CDR3 is CSVGTSGTYEQYF. The DNA for the CDR3 is TGCAGCGTTGGGACTAGCGGTACCTACGAGCAGTACTTC.

The CDR3 nucleotides read TGTGCCAGCAGCCAAGAAAACTCCGGGGAGCTGTTTTTT. Amino acid sequence: CASSQENSGELFF. J is TRBJ2-2 and V is TRBV4-2; no firm D call. Germline CDR1 and CDR2: LGHNA and YNFKEQ. CDR3 length: 13 residues. V lost 0 bases and J lost 6, with 5 bases in between.

The chain links TRBV28 to TRBJ2-7; maybe TRBD1 (5 bases). V was clipped by 3 bases and J by 6 bases, with 15 bases between them. Germline values: CDR1 MDHEN, CDR2 SYDVKM. CDR3 length: 14 amino acids. CDR3 sequence (DNA): TGTGCCAGCAGTTTCCGGGCAGGGTGGGGCGAGCAGTACTTC. Encoded protein: CASSFRAGWGEQYF.

The genes are TRBV7-9 and TRBJ2-7, with 12 bases fitting TRBD2. Per the germline V gene, CDR1 is SEHNR and CDR2 is FQNEAQ (reference sequence). The CDR3 is made up of 15 amino acids. V was pared by 2 bases and J by 6 bases, with 5 bases of the junction left unmatched. CDR3 loop: CASSLSSGRVGEQYF. The DNA of the CDR3 is TGTGCCAGCAGCTTATCTAGCGGGAGGGTGGGCGAGCAGTACTTC. Full variable domain (missing parts from reference TRBV7-9 and TRBJ2-7): DTGVSQNPRHKITKRGQNVTFRCDPISEHNRLYWYRQTLGQGPEFLTYFQNEAQLEKSRLLSDRFSAERPKGSFSTLEIQRTEQGDSAMYLCASSLSSGRVGEQYFGPGTRLTVT.

The rearrangement uses TRBV28 and TRBJ2-7, with TRBD1 matching over 10 bases. The junction had 11 bases not matched to a gene; V was cut back by 5 bases and J by 4 bases. The CDR3 spans 16 residues. Germline V gene sequence: CDR1 MDHEN, CDR2 SYDVKM. The CDR3 sequence: CASSHPPGQGSYEQYF. For the CDR3, the DNA is TGTGCCAGCAGTCACCCTCCGGGACAGGGGTCGTACGAGCAGTACTTC.

The CDR3 loop reads CASSPSVLEQFF. The CDR3, as DNA: TGTGCCAGCAGCCCCTCTGTGTTGGAGCAGTTCTTC. J is TRBJ2-1 and V is TRBV2; D is unresolved. V was cut by 6 bases and J by 10 bases, with 13 bases left in between. The CDR3 has 12 amino acids. Germline assignment: CDR1 SNHLY and CDR2 FYNNEI.